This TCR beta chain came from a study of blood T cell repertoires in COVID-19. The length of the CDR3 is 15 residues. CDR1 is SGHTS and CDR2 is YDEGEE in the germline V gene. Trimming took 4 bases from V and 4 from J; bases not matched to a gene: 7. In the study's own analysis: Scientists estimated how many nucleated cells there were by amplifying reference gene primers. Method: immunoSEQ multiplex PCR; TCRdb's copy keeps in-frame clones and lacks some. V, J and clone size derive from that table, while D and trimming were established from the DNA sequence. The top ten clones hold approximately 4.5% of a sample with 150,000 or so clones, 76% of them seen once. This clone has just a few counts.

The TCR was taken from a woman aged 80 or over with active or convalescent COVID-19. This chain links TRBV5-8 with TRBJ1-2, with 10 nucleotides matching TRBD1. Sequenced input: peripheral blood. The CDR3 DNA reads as TGTGCCAGCAGCCCCAAGACAGGGGGCGGCTATGGCTACACCTTC. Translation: CASSPKTGGGYGYTF. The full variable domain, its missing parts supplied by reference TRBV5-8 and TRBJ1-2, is EAGVTQSPTHLIKTRGQQATLRCSPISGHTSVYWYQQALGLGLQFLLWYDEGEERNRGNFPPRFSGRQFPNYSSELNVNALELEDSALYLCASSPKTGGGYGYTFGSGTRLTVV.